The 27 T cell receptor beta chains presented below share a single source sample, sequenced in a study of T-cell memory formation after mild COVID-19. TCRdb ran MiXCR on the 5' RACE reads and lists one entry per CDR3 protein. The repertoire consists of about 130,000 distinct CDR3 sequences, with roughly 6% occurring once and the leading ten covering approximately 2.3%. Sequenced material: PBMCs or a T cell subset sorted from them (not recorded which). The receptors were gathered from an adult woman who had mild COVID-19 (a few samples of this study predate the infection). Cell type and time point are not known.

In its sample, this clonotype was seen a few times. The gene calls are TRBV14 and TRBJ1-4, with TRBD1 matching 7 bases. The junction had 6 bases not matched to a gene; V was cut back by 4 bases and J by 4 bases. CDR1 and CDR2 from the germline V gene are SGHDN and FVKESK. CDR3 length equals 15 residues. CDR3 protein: CASSLQRDSNEKLFF. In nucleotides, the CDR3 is TGTGCCAGCAGCCTCCAGCGGGACAGTAATGAAAAACTGTTTTTT.

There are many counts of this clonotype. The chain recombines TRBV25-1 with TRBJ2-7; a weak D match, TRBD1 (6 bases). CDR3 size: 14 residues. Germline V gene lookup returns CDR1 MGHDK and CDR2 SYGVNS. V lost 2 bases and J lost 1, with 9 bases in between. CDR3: CASSEIGQSYEQYF. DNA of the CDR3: TGTGCCAGCAGTGAAATCGGACAGTCCTACGAGCAGTACTTC.

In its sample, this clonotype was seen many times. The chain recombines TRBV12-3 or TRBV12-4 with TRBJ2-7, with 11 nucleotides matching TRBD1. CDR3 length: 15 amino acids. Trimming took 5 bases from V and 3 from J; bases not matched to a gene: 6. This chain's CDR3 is CASSVYGTGGYEQYF. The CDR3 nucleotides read TGTGCCAGCAGTGTGTATGGGACAGGGGGCTACGAGCAGTACTTC.

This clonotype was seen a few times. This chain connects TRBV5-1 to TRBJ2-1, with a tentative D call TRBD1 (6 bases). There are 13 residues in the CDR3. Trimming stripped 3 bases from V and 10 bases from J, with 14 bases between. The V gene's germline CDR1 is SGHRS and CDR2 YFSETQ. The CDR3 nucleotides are TGCGCCAGCAGCTACCGACAAGGGACAGAGCAGTTCTTC. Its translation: CASSYRQGTEQFF. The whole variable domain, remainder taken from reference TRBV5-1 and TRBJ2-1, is KAGVTQTPRYLIKTRGQQVTLSCSPISGHRSVSWYQQTPGQGLQFLFEYFSETQRNKGNFPGRFSGRQFSNSRSEMNVSTLELGDSALYLCASSYRQGTEQFFGPGTRLTVL.

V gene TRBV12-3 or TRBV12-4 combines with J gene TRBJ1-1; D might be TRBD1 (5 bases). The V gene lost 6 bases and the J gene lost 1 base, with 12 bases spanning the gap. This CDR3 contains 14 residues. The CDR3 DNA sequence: TGTGCCAGCAGCAGACAGACAGAGAACACTGAAGCTTTCTTT. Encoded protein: CASSRQTENTEAFF.

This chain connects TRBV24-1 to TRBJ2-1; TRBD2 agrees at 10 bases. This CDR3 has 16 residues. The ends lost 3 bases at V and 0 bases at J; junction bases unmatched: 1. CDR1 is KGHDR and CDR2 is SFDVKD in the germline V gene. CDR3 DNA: TGTGCCACCAGTGATCCTAGCGGGAGCTCCTACAATGAGCAGTTCTTC. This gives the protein CATSDPSGSSYNEQFF.

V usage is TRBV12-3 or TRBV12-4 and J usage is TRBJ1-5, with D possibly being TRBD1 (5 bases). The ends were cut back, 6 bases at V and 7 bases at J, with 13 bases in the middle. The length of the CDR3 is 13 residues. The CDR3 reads CASRPQGNQPQHF. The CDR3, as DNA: TGTGCCAGCAGACCCCAGGGAAACCAGCCCCAGCATTTT.

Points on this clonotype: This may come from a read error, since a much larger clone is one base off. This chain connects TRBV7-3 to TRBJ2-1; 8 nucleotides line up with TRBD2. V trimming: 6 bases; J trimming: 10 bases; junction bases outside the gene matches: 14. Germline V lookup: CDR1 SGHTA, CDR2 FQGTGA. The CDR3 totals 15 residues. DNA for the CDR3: TGTGCCAGCAGAGCGTGGTCTAGCGGGTGGGGCGAGCAGTTCTTC. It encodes CASRAWSSGWGEQFF.

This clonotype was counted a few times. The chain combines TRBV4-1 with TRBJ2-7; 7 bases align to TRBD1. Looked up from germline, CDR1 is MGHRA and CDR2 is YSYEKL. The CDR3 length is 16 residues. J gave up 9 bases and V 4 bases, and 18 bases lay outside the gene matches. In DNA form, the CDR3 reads TGCGCCAGCAGCCTACCCGGCCGGGACAGAAGCGTAATGCAGTACTTC. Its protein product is CASSLPGRDRSVMQYF.

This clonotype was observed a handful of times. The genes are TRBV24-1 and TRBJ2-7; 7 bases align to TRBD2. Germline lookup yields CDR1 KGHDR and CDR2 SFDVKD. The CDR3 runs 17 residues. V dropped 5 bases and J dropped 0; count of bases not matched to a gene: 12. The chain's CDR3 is CATSGSSVAGSSYEQYF. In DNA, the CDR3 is TGTGCCACCAGTGGGTCTTCCGTAGCGGGTAGCTCCTACGAGCAGTACTTC.

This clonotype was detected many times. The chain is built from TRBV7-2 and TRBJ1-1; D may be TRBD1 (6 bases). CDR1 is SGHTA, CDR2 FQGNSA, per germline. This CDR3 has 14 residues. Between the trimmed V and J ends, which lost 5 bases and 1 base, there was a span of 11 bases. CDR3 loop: CASSPDRQNTEAFF. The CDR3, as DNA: TGTGCCAGCAGCCCAGACAGGCAGAACACTGAAGCTTTCTTT.

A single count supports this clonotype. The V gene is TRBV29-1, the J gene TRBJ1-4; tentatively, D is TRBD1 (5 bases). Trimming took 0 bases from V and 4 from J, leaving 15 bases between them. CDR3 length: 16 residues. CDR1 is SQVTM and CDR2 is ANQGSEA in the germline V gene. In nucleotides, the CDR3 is TGCAGCGTTGAAGAATGGATTAGTGGGGGTAATGAAAAACTGTTTTTT. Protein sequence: CSVEEWISGGNEKLFF.

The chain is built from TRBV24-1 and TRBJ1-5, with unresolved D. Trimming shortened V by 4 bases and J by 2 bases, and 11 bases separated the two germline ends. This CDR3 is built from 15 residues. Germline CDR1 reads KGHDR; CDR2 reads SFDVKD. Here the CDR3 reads CATSESKKGNQPQHF. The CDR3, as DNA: TGTGCCACCAGTGAATCCAAGAAAGGCAATCAGCCCCAGCATTTT.

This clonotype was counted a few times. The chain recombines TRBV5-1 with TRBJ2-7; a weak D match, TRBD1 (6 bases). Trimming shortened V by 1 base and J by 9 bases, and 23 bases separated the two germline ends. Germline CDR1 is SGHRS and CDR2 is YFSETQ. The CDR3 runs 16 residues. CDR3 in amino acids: CASSLLDGAQGLAQYF. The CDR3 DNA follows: TGCGCCAGCAGCTTGTTGGACGGGGCACAGGGTCTGGCGCAGTACTTC.

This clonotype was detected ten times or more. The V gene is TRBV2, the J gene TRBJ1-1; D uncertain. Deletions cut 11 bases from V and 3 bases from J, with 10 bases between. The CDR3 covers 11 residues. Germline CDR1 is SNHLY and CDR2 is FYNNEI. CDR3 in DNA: TGTGCCCAGCAGAGGTACACTGAAGCTTTCTTT. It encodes CAQQRYTEAFF.

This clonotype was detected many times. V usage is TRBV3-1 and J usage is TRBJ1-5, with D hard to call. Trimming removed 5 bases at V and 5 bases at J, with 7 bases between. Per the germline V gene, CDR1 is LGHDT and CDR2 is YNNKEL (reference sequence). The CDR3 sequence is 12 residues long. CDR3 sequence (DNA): TGTGCCAGCAGCTCGCTGGATCAGCCCCAGCATTTT. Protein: CASSSLDQPQHF.

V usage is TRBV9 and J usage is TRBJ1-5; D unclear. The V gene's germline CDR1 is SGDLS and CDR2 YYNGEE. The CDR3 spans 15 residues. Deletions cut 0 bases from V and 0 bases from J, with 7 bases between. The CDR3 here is CASSVGISSNQPQHF. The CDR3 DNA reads TGTGCCAGCAGCGTAGGAATTTCTAGCAATCAGCCCCAGCATTTT.

CDR3 protein: CASSYSRASQYSNQPQHF. CDR3 nucleotides: TGTGCCAGCAGTTACTCGAGGGCCTCGCAGTATAGCAATCAGCCCCAGCATTTT. This sequence joins TRBV6-6 and TRBJ1-5; D call uncertain. Between the trimmed V and J ends, which lost 0 bases and 0 bases, there was a span of 15 bases. The germline V gene encodes CDR1 MNHNY and CDR2 SVGAGI (reference sequence). The CDR3 has 18 residues.

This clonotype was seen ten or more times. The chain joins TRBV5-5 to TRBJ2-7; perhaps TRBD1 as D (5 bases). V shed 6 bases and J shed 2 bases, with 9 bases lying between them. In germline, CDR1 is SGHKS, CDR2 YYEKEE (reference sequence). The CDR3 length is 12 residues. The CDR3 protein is CASTLTAYEQYF. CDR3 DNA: TGTGCCAGCACCCTGACAGCCTACGAGCAGTACTTC.

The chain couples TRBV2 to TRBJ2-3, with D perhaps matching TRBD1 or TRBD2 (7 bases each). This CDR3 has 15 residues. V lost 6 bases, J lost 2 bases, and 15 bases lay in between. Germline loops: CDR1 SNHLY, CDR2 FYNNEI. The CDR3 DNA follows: TGTGCCAGCAGAGCGGGACAGCTGAACACAGATACGCAGTATTTT. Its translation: CASRAGQLNTDTQYF.

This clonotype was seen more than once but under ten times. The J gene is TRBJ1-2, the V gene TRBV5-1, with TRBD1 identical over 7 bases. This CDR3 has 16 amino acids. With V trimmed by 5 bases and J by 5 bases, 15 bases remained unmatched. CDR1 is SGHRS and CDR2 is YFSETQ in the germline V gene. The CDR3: CASSSIEQRQGYGYTF. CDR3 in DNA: TGCGCCAGCAGTTCCATTGAACAACGACAGGGTTATGGCTACACCTTC.

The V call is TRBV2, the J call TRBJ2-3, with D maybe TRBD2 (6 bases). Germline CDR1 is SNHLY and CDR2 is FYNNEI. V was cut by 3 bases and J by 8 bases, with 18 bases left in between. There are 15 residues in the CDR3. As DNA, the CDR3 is TGTGCCAGCAGTGATGGAGGGCCCCTTGTAGGTACGCAGTATTTT. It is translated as CASSDGGPLVGTQYF.

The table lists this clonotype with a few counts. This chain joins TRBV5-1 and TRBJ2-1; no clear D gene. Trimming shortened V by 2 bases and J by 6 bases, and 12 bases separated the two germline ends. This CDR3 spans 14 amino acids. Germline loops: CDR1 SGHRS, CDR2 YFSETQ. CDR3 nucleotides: TGCGCCAGCAGCTTCCCTTCCACCACCAATGAGCAGTTCTTC. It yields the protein CASSFPSTTNEQFF.

This CDR3 reads CSARDPGAGYETQYF. In DNA form, the CDR3 reads TGCAGTGCTAGAGATCCCGGGGCAGGGTACGAGACCCAGTACTTC. The chain employs TRBV20-1 and TRBJ2-5; TRBD1 or TRBD2 may be the D gene (5 bases each). The CDR3 covers 15 residues. V dropped 0 bases and J dropped 5 bases, with 16 bases sitting between them. Germline CDR1 and CDR2: DFQATT and SNEGSKA (reference sequence).

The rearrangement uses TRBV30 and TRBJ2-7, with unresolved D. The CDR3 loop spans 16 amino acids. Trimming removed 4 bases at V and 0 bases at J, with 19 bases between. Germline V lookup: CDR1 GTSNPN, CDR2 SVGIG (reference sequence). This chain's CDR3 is CAWKKGKTLSSYEQYF. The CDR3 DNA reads TGTGCCTGGAAGAAAGGGAAGACCTTAAGCTCCTACGAGCAGTACTTC.

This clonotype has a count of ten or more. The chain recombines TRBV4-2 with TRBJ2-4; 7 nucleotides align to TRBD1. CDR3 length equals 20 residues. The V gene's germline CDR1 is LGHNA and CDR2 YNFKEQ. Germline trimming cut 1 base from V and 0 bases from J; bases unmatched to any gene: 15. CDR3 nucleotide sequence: TGTGCCAGCAGCCAAGGCCGAACAGGGGAAACAACCCTAGCCAAAAACATTCAGTACTTC. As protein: CASSQGRTGETTLAKNIQYF.

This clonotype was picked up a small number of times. CDR3 nucleotide sequence: TGTGCCTGGAGCCGGATATGGGGGATACAAGAGACCCAGTACTTC. Its protein is CAWSRIWGIQETQYF. This chain uses TRBV30 with TRBJ2-5, with D tentatively TRBD1 or TRBD2 (5 bases each). Germline V gene lookup returns CDR1 GTSNPN and CDR2 SVGIG (reference sequence). V lost 3 bases to trimming and J lost 2 bases, with 16 bases between them. CDR3 length equals 15 residues.